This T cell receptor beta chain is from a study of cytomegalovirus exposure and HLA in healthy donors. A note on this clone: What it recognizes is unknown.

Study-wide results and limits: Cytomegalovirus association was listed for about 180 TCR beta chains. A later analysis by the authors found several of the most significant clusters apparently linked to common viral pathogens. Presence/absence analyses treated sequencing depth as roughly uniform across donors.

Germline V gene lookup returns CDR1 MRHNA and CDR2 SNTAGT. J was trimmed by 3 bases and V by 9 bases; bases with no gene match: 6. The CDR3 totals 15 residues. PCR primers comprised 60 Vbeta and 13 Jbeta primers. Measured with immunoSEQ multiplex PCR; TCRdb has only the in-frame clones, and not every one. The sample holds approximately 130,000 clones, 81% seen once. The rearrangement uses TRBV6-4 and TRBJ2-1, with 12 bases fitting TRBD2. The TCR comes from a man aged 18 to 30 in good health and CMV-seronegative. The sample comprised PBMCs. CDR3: CASGETSGGYNEQFF. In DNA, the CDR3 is TGTGCCAGTGGGGAGACTAGCGGGGGCTACAATGAGCAGTTCTTC.